The 11 T cell receptor beta chains listed next were all sequenced from one sample in a study of cytomegalovirus exposure and HLA in healthy donors. The PCR was carried out with 60 Vbeta primers and 13 Jbeta primers. Method: immunoSEQ multiplex PCR; TCRdb's copy keeps in-frame clones and lacks some. This sample has approximately 110,000 clones, with around 70% found just once. The sequenced material came from PBMCs. The receptors derive from a man aged 25-45 years in good health and CMV-seropositive.

The chain links TRBV6-6 to TRBJ1-1; D remains ambiguous. Trimming shortened V by 4 bases and J by 4 bases, and 16 bases separated the two germline ends. Germline V gene data show CDR1 as MNHNY and CDR2 as SVGAGI (reference sequence). The CDR3 is made up of 15 amino acids. The CDR3 reads CASSSQTPEGTEAFF. The CDR3, as DNA: TGTGCCAGCAGTTCCCAGACGCCAGAGGGCACTGAAGCTTTCTTT.

The chain recombines TRBV28 with TRBJ2-5, with 9 bases lining up with TRBD1. TRBJ2-7 matches the DNA end more closely, so the J call is doubtful. CDR3 length: 15 amino acids. CDR1 MDHEN and CDR2 SYDVKM come from the germline V gene. CDR3 nucleotide sequence: TGTGCCAGCAGCCGCCACGGGACAGGGAGGTACGAGCAGTACTTC. Translated: CASSRHGTGRYEQYF.

The rearrangement links TRBV28 to TRBJ1-4; 11 nucleotides match TRBD1. The CDR3 length is 13 residues. CDR1 MDHEN and CDR2 SYDVKM come from the germline V gene. V gave up 6 bases and J gave up 7 bases; unmatched junction bases: 1. CDR3: CASRGQGGEKLFF. CDR3 in DNA: TGTGCCAGCAGGGGACAGGGGGGTGAAAAACTGTTTTTT. The full variable domain, its missing parts supplied by reference TRBV28 and TRBJ1-4, is DVKVTQSSRYLVKRTGEKVFLECVQDMDHENMFWYRQDPGLGLRLIYFSYDVKMKEKGDIPEGYSVSREKKERFSLILESASTNQTSMYLCASRGQGGEKLFFGSGTQLSVL.

Only a few counts were recorded for this clone. The gene calls are TRBV5-6 and TRBJ1-4; D gene uncertain. The CDR3 covers 15 residues. The V end lost 3 bases, the J end lost 8 bases, and 17 bases lay between the germline ends. Germline V gene sequence: CDR1 SGHDT, CDR2 YYEEEE. CDR3 nucleotides: TGTGCCAGCAGCTCGGAAACGGGGTTCAGGGAAAAACTGTTTTTT. Its protein is CASSSETGFREKLFF.

V and J are TRBV10-3 and TRBJ1-5; TRBD1 agrees at 10 bases. Germline CDR1 ENHRY, CDR2 SYGVKD. The ends lost 6 bases at V and 2 bases at J; junction bases unmatched: 4. The CDR3 has 15 residues. The CDR3 DNA reads as TGTGCCATCAGGGCCGGGACAGGGGGCAATCAGCCCCAGCATTTT. It is translated as CAIRAGTGGNQPQHF.

DNA of the CDR3: TGTGCCAGCAGTTTCCAGACCGACAGGGCTAATTCACCCCTCCACTTT. It codes for CASSFQTDRANSPLHF. The V gene is TRBV6-5, the J gene TRBJ1-6; 7 bases line up with TRBD1. Trimming cost V 4 bases and J 6 bases; bases outside gene matches: 9. This CDR3 has 16 amino acids. Germline CDR1 is MNHEY and CDR2 is SVGAGI.

The CDR3 DNA follows: TGTGCCAGCAGCCAAGATCCCGGGGGGGCCTTAGATACGCAGTATTTT. Translated, it gives CASSQDPGGALDTQYF. This sequence joins TRBV4-2 and TRBJ2-3, with 8 bases fitting TRBD2. V shed 0 bases, J shed 5 bases, and the junction held 7 bases outside the gene matches. The CDR3 loop spans 16 amino acids. Per the germline V gene, CDR1 is LGHNA and CDR2 is YNFKEQ.

This chain connects TRBV5-1 to TRBJ2-5; TRBD1 aligns across 7 bases. The CDR3 is 16 residues long. Losses at the gene ends were 3 bases for V and 4 bases for J; bases not matched to a gene: 12. Germline CDR1 SGHRS, CDR2 YFSETQ. The CDR3 here is CASSSEGGQWGETQYF. The CDR3 DNA reads as TGCGCCAGCAGCTCTGAAGGGGGACAGTGGGGAGAGACCCAGTACTTC.

V and J are TRBV6-1 and TRBJ2-1, with D maybe TRBD2 (6 bases). V shed 3 bases and J shed 1 base, with 7 bases lying between them. This CDR3 is 14 amino acids long. Germline V gives CDR1 MNHNS, CDR2 SASEGT. The CDR3 sequence is CASSEEGSYNEQFF. CDR3 DNA: TGTGCCAGCAGTGAGGAGGGGTCCTACAATGAGCAGTTCTTC.

Remarks on this clone: Distinct nucleotide sequences in the sample also encode this CDR3. The chain uses TRBV19 and TRBJ2-3, with D maybe TRBD2 (5 bases). Germline V gene data show CDR1 as LNHDA and CDR2 as SQIVND (reference sequence). This CDR3 comprises 15 residues. V was pared by 5 bases and J by 0 bases, with 12 bases between. CDR3 DNA: TGTGCCAGTAGTGCAGCGGACCCGAGCACAGATACGCAGTATTTT. Encoded protein: CASSAADPSTDTQYF.

This chain uses TRBV7-9 with TRBJ1-3; TRBD1 agrees at 8 bases. There are 18 residues in the CDR3. The V gene end was trimmed by 0 bases and the J gene end by 0 bases; junction bases not matched to a gene: 7. Germline V gives CDR1 SEHNR, CDR2 FQNEAQ (reference sequence). This chain's CDR3 is CASSLAEGQGRSGNTIYF. Here the CDR3 DNA reads TGTGCCAGCAGCTTAGCGGAAGGACAGGGTCGCTCTGGAAACACCATATATTTT.